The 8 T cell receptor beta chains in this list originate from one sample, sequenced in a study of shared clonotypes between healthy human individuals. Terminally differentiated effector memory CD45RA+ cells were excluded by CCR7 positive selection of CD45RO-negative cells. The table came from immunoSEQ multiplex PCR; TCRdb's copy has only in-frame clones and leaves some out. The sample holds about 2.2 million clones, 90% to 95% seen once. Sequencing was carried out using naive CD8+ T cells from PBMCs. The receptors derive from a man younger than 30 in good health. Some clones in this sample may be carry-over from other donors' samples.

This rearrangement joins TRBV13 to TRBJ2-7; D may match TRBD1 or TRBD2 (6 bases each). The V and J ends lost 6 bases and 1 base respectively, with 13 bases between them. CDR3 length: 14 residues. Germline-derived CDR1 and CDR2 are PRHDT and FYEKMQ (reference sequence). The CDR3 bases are TGTGCCAGCAGACCCACGGGGGCTTCCTACGAGCAGTACTTC. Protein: CASRPTGASYEQYF.

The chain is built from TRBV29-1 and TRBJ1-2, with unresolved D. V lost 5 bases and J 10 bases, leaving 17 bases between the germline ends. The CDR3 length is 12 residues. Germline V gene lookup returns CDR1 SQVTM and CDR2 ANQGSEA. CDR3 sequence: CSVLYTAEAYTF. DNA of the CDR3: TGCAGCGTTCTCTACACGGCCGAGGCCTACACCTTC.

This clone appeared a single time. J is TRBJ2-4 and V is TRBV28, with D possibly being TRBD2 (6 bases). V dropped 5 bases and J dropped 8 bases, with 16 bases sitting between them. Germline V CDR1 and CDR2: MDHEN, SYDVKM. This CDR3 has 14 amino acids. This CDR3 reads CASSTVREWDIQYF. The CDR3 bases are TGTGCCAGCAGTACGGTTCGGGAGTGGGACATTCAGTACTTC.

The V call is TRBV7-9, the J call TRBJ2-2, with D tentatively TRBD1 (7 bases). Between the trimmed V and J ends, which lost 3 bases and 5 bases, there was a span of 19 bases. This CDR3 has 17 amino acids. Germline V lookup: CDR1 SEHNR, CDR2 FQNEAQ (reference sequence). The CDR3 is CASSFSNGAGGTGELFF. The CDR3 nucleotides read TGTGCCAGCAGCTTCTCCAATGGGGCAGGGGGGACCGGGGAGCTGTTTTTT.

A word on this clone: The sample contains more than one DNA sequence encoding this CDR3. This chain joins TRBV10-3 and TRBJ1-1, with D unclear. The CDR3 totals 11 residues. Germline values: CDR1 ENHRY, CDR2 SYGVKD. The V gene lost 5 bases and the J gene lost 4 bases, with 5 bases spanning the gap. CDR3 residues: CAISPGTEAFF. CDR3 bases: TGTGCCATCAGTCCTGGCACTGAAGCTTTCTTT.

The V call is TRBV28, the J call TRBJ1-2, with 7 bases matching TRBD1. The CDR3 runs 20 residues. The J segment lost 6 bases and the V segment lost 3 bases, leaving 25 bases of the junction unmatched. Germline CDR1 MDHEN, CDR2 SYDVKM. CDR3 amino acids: CASSLPQSMGRTGRRNGYTF. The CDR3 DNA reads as TGTGCCAGCAGTTTGCCCCAGAGTATGGGTAGGACAGGCCGAAGGAATGGCTACACCTTC.

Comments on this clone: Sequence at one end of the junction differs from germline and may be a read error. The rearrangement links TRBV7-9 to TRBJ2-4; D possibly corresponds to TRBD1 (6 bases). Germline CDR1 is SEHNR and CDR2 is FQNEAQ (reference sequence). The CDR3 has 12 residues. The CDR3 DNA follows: TGTGCCAGCAGCTGGCCACAGGGAATTGCGGACTTC. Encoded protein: CASSWPQGIADF.

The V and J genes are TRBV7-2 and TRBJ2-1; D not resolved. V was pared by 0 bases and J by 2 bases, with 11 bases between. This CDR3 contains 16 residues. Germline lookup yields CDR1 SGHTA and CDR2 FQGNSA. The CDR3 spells CASSLASGPPYNEQFF. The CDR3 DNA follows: TGTGCCAGCAGCTTAGCGTCCGGGCCCCCCTACAATGAGCAGTTCTTC.